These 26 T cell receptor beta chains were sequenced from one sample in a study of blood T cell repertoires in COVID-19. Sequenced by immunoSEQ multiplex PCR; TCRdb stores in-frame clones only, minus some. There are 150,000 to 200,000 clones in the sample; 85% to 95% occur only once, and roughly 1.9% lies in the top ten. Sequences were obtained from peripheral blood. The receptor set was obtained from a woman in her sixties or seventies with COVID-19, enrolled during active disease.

The CDR3 DNA reads TGTGCCAGCAGCTTTGGGCAGTTCTATGGCTACACCTTC. Encoded protein: CASSFGQFYGYTF. The gene calls are TRBV5-8 and TRBJ1-2; D uncertain. Trimming shortened V by 2 bases and J by 4 bases, and 9 bases separated the two germline ends. CDR1 and CDR2 (germline): SGHTS, YDEGEE. The CDR3 loop spans 13 amino acids.

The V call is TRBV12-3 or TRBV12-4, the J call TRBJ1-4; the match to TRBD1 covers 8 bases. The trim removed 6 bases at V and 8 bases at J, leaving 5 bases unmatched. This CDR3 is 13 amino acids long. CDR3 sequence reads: CASSQDRDEKLFF. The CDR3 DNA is TGTGCCAGCAGCCAGGACAGGGACGAAAAACTGTTTTTT.

The CDR3 reads CSASRRERAFF. Written as DNA, the CDR3 is TGCAGTGCTAGTCGTCGGGAGCGGGCTTTCTTT. V usage is TRBV20-1 and J usage is TRBJ1-1; no firm D call. The CDR3 totals 11 residues. Looked up from germline, CDR1 is DFQATT and CDR2 is SNEGSKA (reference sequence). The ends were cut back, 3 bases at V and 11 bases at J, with 13 bases in the middle.

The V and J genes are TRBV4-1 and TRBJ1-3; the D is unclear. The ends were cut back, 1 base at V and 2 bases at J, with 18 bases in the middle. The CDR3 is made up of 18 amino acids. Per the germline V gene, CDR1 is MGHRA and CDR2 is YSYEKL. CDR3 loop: CASSQAPGPTEAGNTIYF. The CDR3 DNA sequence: TGCGCCAGCAGCCAAGCCCCTGGCCCTACGGAGGCTGGAAACACCATATATTTT.

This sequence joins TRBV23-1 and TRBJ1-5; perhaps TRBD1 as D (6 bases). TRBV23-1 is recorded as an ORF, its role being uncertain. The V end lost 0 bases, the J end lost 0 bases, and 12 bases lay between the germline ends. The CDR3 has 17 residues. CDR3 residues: CASSQSQGTHSNQPQHF. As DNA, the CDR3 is TGCGCCAGCAGTCAATCCCAGGGGACCCATAGCAATCAGCCCCAGCATTTT.

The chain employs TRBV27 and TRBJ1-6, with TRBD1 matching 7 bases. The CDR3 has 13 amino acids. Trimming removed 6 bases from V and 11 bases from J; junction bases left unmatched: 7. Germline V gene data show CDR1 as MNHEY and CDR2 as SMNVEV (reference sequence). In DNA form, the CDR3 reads TGTGCCAGCAGGACAGGGATTGCGGCACCCCTCCACTTT. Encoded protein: CASRTGIAAPLHF.

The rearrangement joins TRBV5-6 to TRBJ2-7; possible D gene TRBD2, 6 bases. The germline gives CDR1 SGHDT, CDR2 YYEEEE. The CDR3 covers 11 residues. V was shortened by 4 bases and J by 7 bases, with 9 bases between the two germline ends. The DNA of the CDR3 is TGTGCCAGCAGCCGGGCGGGAGAGCAGTACTTC. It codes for CASSRAGEQYF.

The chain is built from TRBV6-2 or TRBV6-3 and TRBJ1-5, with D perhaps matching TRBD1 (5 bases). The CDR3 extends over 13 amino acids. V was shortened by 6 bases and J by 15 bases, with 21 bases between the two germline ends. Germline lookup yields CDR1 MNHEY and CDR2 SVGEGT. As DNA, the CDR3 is TGTGCCAGCAGCCTCGGTGAGGGGACTCGAGGGCATTTT. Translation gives CASSLGEGTRGHF.

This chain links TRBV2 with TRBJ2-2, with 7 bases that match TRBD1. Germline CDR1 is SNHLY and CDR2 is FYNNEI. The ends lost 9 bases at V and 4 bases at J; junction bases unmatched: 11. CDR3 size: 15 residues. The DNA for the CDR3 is TGTGCCAGTCTACTAAGGGGGCAATCCACCGGGGAGCTGTTTTTT. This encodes CASLLRGQSTGELFF.

For the CDR3, the DNA is TGTGCCAGCAGCCGACTAGCGGGGGGGCTGGATGAGCAGTTCTTC. Translated, it gives CASSRLAGGLDEQFF. The chain uses TRBV6-5 and TRBJ2-1, with 14 bases matching TRBD2. The germline V gene encodes CDR1 MNHEY and CDR2 SVGAGI. Losses at the gene ends were 6 bases for V and 8 bases for J; bases not matched to a gene: 6. This CDR3 contains 15 residues.

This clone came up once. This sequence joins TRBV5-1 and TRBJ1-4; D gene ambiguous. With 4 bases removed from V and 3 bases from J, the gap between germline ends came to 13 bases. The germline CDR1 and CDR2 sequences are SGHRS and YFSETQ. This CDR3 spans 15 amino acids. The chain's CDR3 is CASSPFPDSNEKLFF. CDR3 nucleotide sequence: TGCGCCAGCAGCCCCTTCCCGGACTCTAATGAAAAACTGTTTTTT.

CDR3: CASTGWNTEAFF. In nucleotides, the CDR3 is TGTGCCAGCACCGGGTGGAACACTGAAGCTTTCTTT. The rearrangement links TRBV2 to TRBJ1-1, with unresolved D. CDR3 length equals 12 residues. Between the trimmed V and J ends, which lost 7 bases and 1 base, there was a span of 7 bases. Germline assignment: CDR1 SNHLY and CDR2 FYNNEI.

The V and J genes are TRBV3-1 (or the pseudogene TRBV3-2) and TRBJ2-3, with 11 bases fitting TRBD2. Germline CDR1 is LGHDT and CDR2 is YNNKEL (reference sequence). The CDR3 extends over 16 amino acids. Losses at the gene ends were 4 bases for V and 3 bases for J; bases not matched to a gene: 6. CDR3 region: CASSPLAGGRTDTQYF. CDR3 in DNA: TGTGCCAGCAGCCCCTTAGCGGGGGGGAGGACAGATACGCAGTATTTT.

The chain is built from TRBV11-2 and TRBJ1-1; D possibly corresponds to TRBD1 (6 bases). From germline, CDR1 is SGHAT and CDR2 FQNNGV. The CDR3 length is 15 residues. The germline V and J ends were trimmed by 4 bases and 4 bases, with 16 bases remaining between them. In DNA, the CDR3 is TGTGCCAGCAGCTGGTCCACAGGGATGGGCACTGAAGCTTTCTTT. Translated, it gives CASSWSTGMGTEAFF.

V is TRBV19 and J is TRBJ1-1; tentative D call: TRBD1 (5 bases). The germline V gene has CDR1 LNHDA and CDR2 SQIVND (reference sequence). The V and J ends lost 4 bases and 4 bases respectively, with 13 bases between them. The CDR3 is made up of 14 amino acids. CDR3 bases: TGTGCCAGTAGTAGCCCCAGGGTGAGCACTGAAGCTTTCTTT. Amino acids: CASSSPRVSTEAFF.

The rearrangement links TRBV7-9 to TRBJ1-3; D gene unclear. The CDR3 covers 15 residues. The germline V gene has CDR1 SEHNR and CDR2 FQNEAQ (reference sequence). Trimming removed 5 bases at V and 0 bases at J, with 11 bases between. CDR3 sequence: CASSQSGLSGNTIYF. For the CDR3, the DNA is TGTGCCAGCAGCCAAAGTGGGCTCTCTGGAAACACCATATATTTT.

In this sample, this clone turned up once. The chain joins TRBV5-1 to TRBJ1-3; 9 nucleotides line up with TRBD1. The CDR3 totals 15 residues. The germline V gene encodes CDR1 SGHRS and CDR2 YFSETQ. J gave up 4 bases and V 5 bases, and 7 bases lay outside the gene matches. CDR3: CASSPTGGTGNTIYF. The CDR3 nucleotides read TGCGCCAGCAGTCCCACAGGGGGCACCGGAAACACCATATATTTT.

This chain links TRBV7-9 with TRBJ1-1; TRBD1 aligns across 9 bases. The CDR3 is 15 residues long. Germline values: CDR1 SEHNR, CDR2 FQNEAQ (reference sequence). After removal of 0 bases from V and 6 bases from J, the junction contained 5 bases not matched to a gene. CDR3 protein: CASSLAGQGGAEAFF. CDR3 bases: TGTGCCAGCAGCTTAGCGGGACAGGGTGGTGCTGAAGCTTTCTTT.

CDR3 loop: CASSQGPDRVNYGYTF. The CDR3 DNA reads as TGTGCCAGCAGCCAAGGGCCGGACAGGGTGAACTATGGCTACACCTTC. The rearrangement joins TRBV3-1 (or the pseudogene TRBV3-2) to TRBJ1-2; TRBD1 aligns across 8 bases. The V gene's germline CDR1 is LGHDT and CDR2 YNNKEL (reference sequence). This CDR3 comprises 16 residues. The junction had 6 bases not matched to a gene; V was cut back by 1 base and J by 2 bases.

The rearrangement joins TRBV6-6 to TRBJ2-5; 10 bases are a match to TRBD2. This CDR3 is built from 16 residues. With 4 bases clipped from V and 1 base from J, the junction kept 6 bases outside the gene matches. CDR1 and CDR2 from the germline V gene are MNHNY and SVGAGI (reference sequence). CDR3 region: CASSWLLAGSQETQYF. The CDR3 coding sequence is TGTGCCAGCAGTTGGCTACTAGCGGGGAGCCAAGAGACCCAGTACTTC.

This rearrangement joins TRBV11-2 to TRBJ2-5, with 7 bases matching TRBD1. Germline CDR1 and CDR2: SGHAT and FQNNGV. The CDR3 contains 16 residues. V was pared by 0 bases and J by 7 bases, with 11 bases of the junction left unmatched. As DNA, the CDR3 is TGTGCCAGCAGCTTAGATCTCGGACAGGCCCTTGGGACCCAGTACTTC. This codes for CASSLDLGQALGTQYF.

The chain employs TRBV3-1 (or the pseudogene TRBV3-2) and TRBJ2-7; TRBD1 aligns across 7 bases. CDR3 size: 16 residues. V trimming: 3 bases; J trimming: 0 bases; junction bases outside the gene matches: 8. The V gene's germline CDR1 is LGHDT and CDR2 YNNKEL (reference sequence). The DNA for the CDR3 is TGTGCCAGCAGCCAGGAAACAGGGGTCCTCTCCTACGAGCAGTACTTC. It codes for CASSQETGVLSYEQYF.

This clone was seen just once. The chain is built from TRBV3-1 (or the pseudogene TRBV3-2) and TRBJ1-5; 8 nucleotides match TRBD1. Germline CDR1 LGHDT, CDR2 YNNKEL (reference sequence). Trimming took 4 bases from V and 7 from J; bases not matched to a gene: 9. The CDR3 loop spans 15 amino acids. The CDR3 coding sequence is TGTGCCAGCAGCCCCCACAGGGGGGAAAACCAGCCCCAGCATTTT. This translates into CASSPHRGENQPQHF.

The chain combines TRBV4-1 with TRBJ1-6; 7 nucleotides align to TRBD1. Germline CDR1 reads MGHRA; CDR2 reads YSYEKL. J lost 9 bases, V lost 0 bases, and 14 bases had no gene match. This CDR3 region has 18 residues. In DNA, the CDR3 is TGCGCCAGCAGCCAAGATCTTATTAACAGGGGCCGGGGTTCACCCCTCCACTTT. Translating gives CASSQDLINRGRGSPLHF.

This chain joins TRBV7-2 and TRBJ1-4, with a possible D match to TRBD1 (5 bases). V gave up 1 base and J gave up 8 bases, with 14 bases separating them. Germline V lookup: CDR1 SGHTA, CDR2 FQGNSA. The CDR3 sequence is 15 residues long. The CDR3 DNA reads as TGTGCCAGCAGCTTAGGGTCGGGGGTCGGGGAAAAACTGTTTTTT. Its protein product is CASSLGSGVGEKLFF.

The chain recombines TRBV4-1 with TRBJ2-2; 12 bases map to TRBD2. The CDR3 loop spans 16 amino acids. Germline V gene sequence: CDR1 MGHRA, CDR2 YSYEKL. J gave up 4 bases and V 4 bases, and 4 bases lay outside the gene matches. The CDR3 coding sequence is TGCGCCAGCAGCCCCCCGGGACTAGCGGGCACCGGGGAGCTGTTTTTT. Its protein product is CASSPPGLAGTGELFF.